These T cell receptor beta chains were read from a single sample in a study of T cells in Graves' hyperthyroidism and ophthalmopathy. TCRdb reprocessed the multiplex PCR reads with MiXCR, giving one entry per CDR3 protein. The table includes approximately 710,000 distinct CDR3 sequences, around 15% detected once. The sequencing input was blood. The receptor set was obtained from a man aged 50-60 years with Graves' hyperthyroidism. Each CDR3 is given with its conserved first and last residue. A D gene is named only where the DNA matches it firmly.

d_gene	len	v_gene	CDR3aa
TRBD1	13	TRBV12-3/TRBV12-4	CASRRPRGQEQYF
-	13	TRBV10-3	CAISTQGHQPQHF
TRBD2	18	TRBV28	CASSVSGRAGVGTDTQYF
TRBD2	17	TRBV13	CASSLLGGSSGANVLTF
-	17	TRBV6-1	CASSLGTVYSSYNEQFF
-	13	TRBV28	CASSMRNSYEQYF
-	14	TRBV28	CASSGILGNSPLHF
TRBD1	15	TRBV2	CASSEAGTGYETQYF
-	13	TRBV20-1	CSARGHYNYGYTF
TRBD1	13	TRBV20-1	CSARNRGRNEQFF
-	15	TRBV10-3	CAISEGSGATGELFF
TRBD1	16	TRBV3-1	CASSQVRGTGNSEQFF
TRBD2	17	TRBV3-1	CASSQEAPGLAGGELFF
-	17	TRBV5-1	CASSFPGRAANTGELFF
-	15	TRBV5-1	CASSFGSSGANVLTF
TRBD1	13	TRBV7-2	CASGRQGAREQYF
TRBD2	16	TRBV6-1	CASKIRGRLAGETQYF
-	13	TRBV30	CAWSLLGASEQFF
-	15	TRBV12-3/TRBV12-4	CASSLGGVRNTEAFF
-	15	TRBV20-1	CSAAVRRSSTDTQYF
-	16	TRBV12-3/TRBV12-4	CASSLGGWTRLIRQFF
-	14	TRBV28	CASSLWGDNYGYTF
-	15	TRBV2	CASSELGGPSYEQYF
-	13	TRBV6-1	CASSYSGVREQFF
-	11	TRBV11-2	CASTSTDTQYF
TRBD2	17	TRBV3-1	CASSQDPWREGSYEQYF
TRBD1	14	TRBV6-1	CASTSPGGLYEQYF
-	12	TRBV3-2	CASSLIRDEQYF
-	12	TRBV28	CASSLWGYEQYF
TRBD1	16	TRBV6-2/TRBV6-3	CASRRSGTAPYNEQFF
TRBD1	14	TRBV2	CASSPWTGGNEQFF
TRBD1	16	TRBV5-5	CASSLEDRGGGYGYTF
-	14	TRBV3-1	CASSRRGGRDTQYF
-	13	TRBV28	CASSLPTPTEAFF